The next 10 T cell receptor beta chains were all read from a single sample in a study of T-cell memory formation after mild COVID-19. One entry per CDR3 protein, called by TCRdb with MiXCR from the 5' RACE reads. The sample carries some 440,000 distinct CDR3 sequences, around 27% recorded once. Sequencing was carried out using PBMCs or a T cell subset sorted from them (not recorded which). All receptors derive from an adult woman who had mild COVID-19 (a few samples of this study predate the infection). Cell type and time point are not known.

The chain recombines TRBV25-1 with TRBJ1-1; no clear D gene. Germline V gene sequence: CDR1 MGHDK, CDR2 SYGVNS. This CDR3 has 13 amino acids. Trimming cost V 0 bases and J 7 bases, with 9 bases left between them. CDR3 region: CASSEYRQNEAFF. The CDR3 DNA sequence: TGTGCCAGCAGTGAATATCGCCAGAATGAAGCTTTCTTT.

The genes are TRBV24-1 and TRBJ1-5; no clear D. V lost 3 bases and J lost 8, with 7 bases in between. Per germline, CDR1 KGHDR and CDR2 SFDVKD. The CDR3 runs to 12 residues. CDR3 region: CATSDPGEPQHF. CDR3 nucleotide sequence: TGTGCCACCAGTGATCCGGGTGAGCCCCAGCATTTT.

Here the CDR3 DNA reads TGCGCCAGCAGCGTGGGACAGGGGGAAACTGAAGCTTTCTTT. It translates to CASSVGQGETEAFF. J is TRBJ1-1 and V is TRBV5-1; 11 nucleotides agree with TRBD1. This CDR3 is built from 14 residues. Trimming cost V 4 bases and J 5 bases; bases outside gene matches: 4. Germline CDR1 and CDR2: SGHRS and YFSETQ.

The gene calls are TRBV3-1 and TRBJ1-2, with TRBD1 matching 9 bases. This CDR3 has 13 amino acids. Germline CDR1 reads LGHDT; CDR2 reads YNNKEL (reference sequence). J was trimmed by 5 bases and V by 4 bases; bases with no gene match: 2. The CDR3 is CASSRGTGYGYTF. The CDR3 DNA follows: TGTGCCAGCAGCCGCGGGACAGGGTATGGCTACACCTTC.

This rearrangement joins TRBV11-2 to TRBJ1-1; D call uncertain. Germline CDR1 and CDR2: SGHAT and FQNNGV. This CDR3 has 14 residues. Deletions cut 8 bases from V and 0 bases from J, with 13 bases between. CDR3 amino acids: CASAVGRLNTEAFF. The CDR3 DNA sequence: TGTGCCAGCGCCGTAGGCAGGTTGAACACTGAAGCTTTCTTT.

The rearrangement joins TRBV4-3 to TRBJ2-7; the D is unclear. V dropped 1 base and J dropped 0 bases, with 10 bases sitting between them. The CDR3 loop spans 15 amino acids. The germline V gene encodes CDR1 LGHNA and CDR2 YSLEER. The CDR3 nucleotides read TGCGCCAGCAGCCAAGGGGTTACCAACTCCTACGAGCAGTACTTC. Residues: CASSQGVTNSYEQYF.

The J gene is TRBJ2-7, the V gene TRBV12-3 or TRBV12-4, with D perhaps assigned TRBD1 or TRBD2 (5 bases each). V was trimmed by 6 bases and J by 2 bases, leaving 8 bases between them. The CDR3 spans 12 residues. Here the CDR3 DNA reads TGTGCCAGCAGCAGGGACCCCTACGAGCAGTACTTC. It codes for CASSRDPYEQYF.

CDR3 DNA sequence: TGCGCCAGCAGCAGAATACAGGGTACTGAAGCTTTCTTT. It yields the protein CASSRIQGTEAFF. The chain recombines TRBV5-1 with TRBJ1-1; the D gene is possibly TRBD1 (6 bases). This CDR3 contains 13 residues. V gave up 4 bases and J gave up 5 bases, with 12 bases separating them. Germline CDR1 SGHRS, CDR2 YFSETQ.

This clonotype was found many times. The rearrangement links TRBV6-5 to TRBJ2-3, with 11 nucleotides matching TRBD1. Germline V gene lookup returns CDR1 MNHEY and CDR2 SVGAGI. J was trimmed by 6 bases and V by 4 bases; bases with no gene match: 3. This CDR3 spans 14 amino acids. The CDR3 DNA reads TGTGCCAGCAGTTCCGGACAGGGGGCCGATACGCAGTATTTT. This codes for CASSSGQGADTQYF.

V gene TRBV20-1 combines with J gene TRBJ2-1, with unresolved D. V shed 3 bases and J shed 5 bases, with 17 bases lying between them. This CDR3 region has 15 residues. The germline V gene encodes CDR1 DFQATT and CDR2 SNEGSKA (reference sequence). The CDR3 spells CSASKGRGRDNEQFF. The CDR3 bases are TGCAGTGCTAGTAAAGGGCGAGGTCGGGACAATGAGCAGTTCTTC.